The 24 T cell receptor beta chains below come from one sample, sequenced in a study of blood T cells in healthy people across ages. With a J-beta primer mix and a sample-barcoded 5' primer, a second PCR ran about 7 to 12 cycles. From the 5' RACE reads, TCRdb called clonotypes with MiXCR, one entry per CDR3 protein. In the table there are about 1.7 million distinct CDR3 sequences, over 25% of which are singletons. Sequenced: blood. These receptors were obtained from a woman in her twenties or thirties in good health.

Many counts were recorded for this clonotype. The chain is built from TRBV4-3 and TRBJ2-5; D is unresolved. The CDR3 totals 12 residues. Trimming removed 0 bases at V and 7 bases at J, with 6 bases between. The germline CDR1 and CDR2 sequences are LGHNA and YSLEER. The CDR3 DNA is TGCGCCAGCAGCCAAGAGGAAGGGACCCAGTACTTC. Its translation: CASSQEEGTQYF.

As for this clonotype: Being one base from a much bigger clone, this may be a read error. This chain joins TRBV10-3 and TRBJ2-1; D uncertain. The CDR3 consists of 11 residues. Germline V lookup: CDR1 ENHRY, CDR2 SYGVKD. The CDR3 coding sequence is TGTGCCGTCAGTGATTTCGTCGAGCAGTTCTTC. Amino acid sequence: CAVSDFVEQFF.

This clonotype was found a few times. The chain recombines TRBV7-2 with TRBJ1-1, with 7 positions matching TRBD1. The CDR3 has 15 amino acids. The germline gives CDR1 SGHTA, CDR2 FQGNSA. The trim removed 3 bases at V and 4 bases at J, leaving 8 bases unmatched. The CDR3 sequence: CASSLTRGTGTEAFF. As DNA, the CDR3 is TGTGCCAGCAGCTTGACCAGGGGGACGGGCACTGAAGCTTTCTTT.

This clonotype was counted at least ten times. The chain carries TRBV28 and TRBJ1-5; D not certain. CDR3 size: 12 residues. Trimming took 6 bases from V and 6 from J, leaving 9 bases between them. Germline V gene lookup returns CDR1 MDHEN and CDR2 SYDVKM. The DNA for the CDR3 is TGTGCCAGCAGCTTAGGGAGTCAGCCCCAGCATTTT. The encoded protein is CASSLGSQPQHF.

Worth noting for this clonotype: Given a much more abundant clone one base away, this may be a read error. This chain connects TRBV29-1 to TRBJ2-2; D is undetermined. Germline V gene lookup returns CDR1 SQVTM and CDR2 ANQGSEA. This CDR3 has 12 residues. DNA for the CDR3: TGCGGCGTTTTTAGGGTAGTCGGGGAGCTGTTTTTT. Translated, it gives CGVFRVVGELFF.

The chain uses TRBV21-1 and TRBJ2-5; the table names TRBD1, a call not compared with the DNA. TRBV21-1 is a known pseudogene. CDR3 length: 17 residues. CDR3 amino acids: CASSVNPARAHQETQYF. CDR3 coding DNA: TGTGCCAGCAGCGTCAACCCAGCCCGGGCCCATCAAGAGACCCAGTACTTC.

This clonotype came up once. The chain recombines TRBV30 with TRBJ1-2; the D gene is possibly TRBD1 (5 bases). The CDR3 is 11 residues long. Germline V gives CDR1 GTSNPN, CDR2 SVGIG (reference sequence). The ends were cut back, 5 bases at V and 8 bases at J, with 12 bases in the middle. Here the CDR3 reads CAWAIGGGYTF. The CDR3 coding sequence is TGTGCCTGGGCCATCGGGGGAGGCTACACCTTC.

The chain couples TRBV3-1 to TRBJ1-1, with D possibly being TRBD1 (5 bases). Germline loops: CDR1 LGHDT, CDR2 YNNKEL (reference sequence). Trimming removed 6 bases from V and 1 base from J, with 18 bases in between. The CDR3 sequence is 16 residues long. The CDR3 sequence: CASRDSGRDGNTEAFF. The CDR3 DNA reads TGTGCCAGCAGGGACTCGGGCAGGGATGGGAACACTGAAGCTTTCTTT.

This clonotype came up a few times. The chain employs TRBV12-3 or TRBV12-4 and TRBJ2-5, with TRBD1 matching 8 bases. The V segment lost 8 bases and the J segment 7 bases; nucleotides outside the gene matches: 12. This CDR3 has 14 residues. Here the CDR3 DNA reads TGTGCCAGCCAGGGGGCACCCCATGGGGGGACCCAGTACTTC. Translated: CASQGAPHGGTQYF.

The V call is TRBV5-1, the J call TRBJ2-7; D tentatively fits TRBD1 or TRBD2 (5 bases each). V was trimmed by 4 bases and J by 7 bases, leaving 21 bases between them. CDR1 is SGHRS and CDR2 is YFSETQ in the germline V gene. The CDR3 is 15 residues long. The CDR3 region is CASSKGTGSYNEQYF. The CDR3 DNA sequence: TGCGCCAGCAGCAAGGGGACGGGGTCCTACAATGAGCAGTACTTC.

This clonotype was detected a few times. The genes are TRBV21-1 and TRBJ2-5; TRBD1 reflects the table's D call only, with no check against the DNA. TRBV21-1 is reported as a pseudogene. This CDR3 contains 15 residues. The CDR3 spells CASSRGQALQETQYF. CDR3 sequence (DNA): TGTGCCAGCAGCAGGGGACAGGCCCTCCAAGAGACCCAGTACTTC.

The chain recombines TRBV12-3 or TRBV12-4 with TRBJ2-7; perhaps TRBD2 as D (6 bases). V lost 5 bases and J lost 2, with 19 bases in between. CDR3 length: 16 residues. Here the CDR3 reads CASSPSGGKEAYEQYF. In DNA form, the CDR3 reads TGTGCCAGCAGTCCCTCCGGGGGAAAGGAGGCCTACGAGCAGTACTTC.

Comment on this clonotype: A junction end diverges from the germline sequence, so it may reflect a read error. The genes are TRBV4-3 and TRBJ2-1; 9 positions agree with TRBD1. CDR1 is LGHNA, CDR2 YSLEER, per germline. The CDR3 spans 15 residues. CDR3 in amino acids: CASSQTQGAYNERFF. For the CDR3, the DNA is TGCGCCAGCAGCCAGACACAGGGGGCCTACAATGAGCGGTTCTTC.

The chain combines TRBV2 with TRBJ2-4, with 8 bases fitting TRBD2. Germline CDR1 and CDR2: SNHLY and FYNNEI. V lost 5 bases, J lost 5 bases, and 5 bases stayed unmatched. The CDR3 covers 14 residues. The CDR3, as DNA: TGTGCCAGCAGTCTGACTAGCGTGGAAAACATTCAGTACTTC. This gives the protein CASSLTSVENIQYF.

This chain links TRBV7-2 with TRBJ2-3, with D unresolved. Trimming took off 4 bases at V and 3 bases at J, with 11 bases between the two ends. Germline CDR1 and CDR2: SGHTA and FQGNSA. The CDR3 sequence is 14 residues long. The CDR3 DNA reads TGTGCCAGCAGCTCCATGGATTGGACAGATACGCAGTATTTT. The encoded protein is CASSSMDWTDTQYF.

V gene TRBV5-5 combines with J gene TRBJ1-2; 10 nucleotides agree with TRBD1. V lost 0 bases to trimming and J lost 8 bases; unmatched junction nucleotides: 7. Germline lookup yields CDR1 SGHKS and CDR2 YYEKEE (reference sequence). There are 15 residues in the CDR3. The CDR3 sequence: CASSLGMTGGGGYTF. For the CDR3, the DNA is TGTGCCAGCAGCTTGGGAATGACAGGGGGCGGCGGCTACACCTTC.

This clonotype occurred a few times. The V gene is TRBV29-1, the J gene TRBJ2-7, with 14 nucleotides matching TRBD2. The ends lost 6 bases at V and 5 bases at J; junction bases unmatched: 3. This CDR3 has 13 residues. The germline gives CDR1 SQVTM, CDR2 ANQGSEA. The CDR3 nucleotides are TGCAGCGTCGAGGGACTAGCGGGAGACGAGCAGTACTTC. Its protein is CSVEGLAGDEQYF.

The chain has TRBV29-1 and TRBJ2-7; D possibly corresponds to TRBD2 (5 bases). This CDR3 comprises 12 residues. Germline values: CDR1 SQVTM, CDR2 ANQGSEA. Trimming removed 3 bases at V and 3 bases at J, with 9 bases between. The CDR3 DNA follows: TGCAGCGTTGAGCACCGGGACTACGAGCAGTACTTC. Protein sequence: CSVEHRDYEQYF.

The CDR3 nucleotides are TGTGCCAGCAGGACCGGGACACAAAATTCACCCCTCCACTTT. Residues: CASRTGTQNSPLHF. V and J are TRBV2 and TRBJ1-6; perhaps TRBD1 as D (6 bases). The germline V and J ends were trimmed by 6 bases and 7 bases, with 13 bases remaining between them. This CDR3 has 14 amino acids. Germline V CDR1 and CDR2: SNHLY, FYNNEI.

This clonotype showed up just a few times. This chain joins TRBV29-1 and TRBJ2-3; tentatively, D is TRBD1 (6 bases). The CDR3 runs to 13 residues. Trimming shortened V by 7 bases and J by 2 bases, and 13 bases separated the two germline ends. The germline CDR1 and CDR2 sequences are SQVTM and ANQGSEA. CDR3 in amino acids: CSAWDTLTDTQYF. CDR3 in DNA: TGCAGCGCCTGGGACACTCTCACAGATACGCAGTATTTT.

This chain joins TRBV2 and TRBJ1-1; 7 nucleotides align to TRBD1. The germline V gene encodes CDR1 SNHLY and CDR2 FYNNEI. Trimming at V came to 8 bases and at J to 6 bases, leaving 9 bases not matched to a gene. The CDR3 is made up of 13 amino acids. CDR3 sequence reads: CASGPGGIPEAFF. The DNA for the CDR3 is TGTGCCAGCGGTCCAGGGGGGATCCCTGAAGCTTTCTTT. The variable domain in full, with the rest retrieved from reference TRBV2 and TRBJ1-1, is EPEVTQTPSHQVTQMGQEVILRCVPISNHLYFYWYRQILGQKVEFLVSFYNNEISEKSEIFDDQFSVERPDGSNFTLKIRSTKLEDSAMYFCASGPGGIPEAFFGQGTRLTVV.

V is TRBV21-1 and J is TRBJ2-1; no check of the table's D call, TRBD1, against the DNA was made. TRBV21-1 is given as a pseudogene. The CDR3 spans 16 residues. For the CDR3, the DNA is TGTGCCAGCAGCCGCGGACAGGCGACCACCTACAATGAGCAGTTCTTC. Translated, it gives CASSRGQATTYNEQFF.

A note on this clonotype: A read error may explain this, as a much larger clone is one base away. This rearrangement joins TRBV7-2 to TRBJ2-3, with D possibly being TRBD2 (6 bases). The germline V gene encodes CDR1 SGHTA and CDR2 FQGNSA. The ends were cut back, 7 bases at V and 4 bases at J, with 15 bases in the middle. This CDR3 contains 14 residues. The CDR3 nucleotides read TGTGCCAGCAACTCGGAGGGCCCATCAGATACGCAGTATTTT. Translation gives CASNSEGPSDTQYF.

The J gene is TRBJ2-1, the V gene TRBV20-1; no clear D. The germline V gene encodes CDR1 DFQATT and CDR2 SNEGSKA (reference sequence). The CDR3 length is 13 residues. Trimming left V 5 bases short and J 7 bases short, with 15 bases between. The CDR3 loop is CSAPGVVGNEQFF. CDR3 in DNA: TGCAGTGCTCCAGGTGTGGTCGGGAATGAGCAGTTCTTC.